This entry lists 23 T cell receptor beta chains sequenced from one sample in a study of cytomegalovirus exposure and HLA in healthy donors (dated by TCRdb to 2016 to 2017). Receptor amplification or capture employed the immunoSEQ multiplex PCR assay. For the multiplex PCR, a mixture combining 60 forward primers for TCR Vbeta segments and 13 reverse primers for TCR Jbeta segments was used. The table was pulled from immuneACCESS by TCRdb, which kept in-frame rearrangements only. Such tables lose some clones; where checked, under half of the loss comes from unresolved V genes, and the rest has no known cause. Present in this sample are under 150,000 clones, approximately 82% of which were seen just once. The top ten clonotypes cover approximately 3% of the sample. Sequencing used PBMCs. All receptors derive from a boy between 2 and 10 years old in good health and CMV-seronegative.

This chain joins TRBV2 and TRBJ1-5; D gene unclear. V lost 5 bases and J lost 7, with 15 bases in between. The germline V gene encodes CDR1 SNHLY and CDR2 FYNNEI. This CDR3 is 14 amino acids long. CDR3 sequence: CASSQQIGMQPQHF. CDR3 DNA sequence: TGTGCCAGCAGTCAACAGATCGGGATGCAGCCCCAGCATTTT. The full variable domain, in which reference TRBV2 and TRBJ1-5 provide the parts outside the CDR3, is EPEVTQTPSHQVTQMGQEVILRCVPISNHLYFYWYRQILGQKVEFLVSFYNNEISEKSEIFDDQFSVERPDGSNFTLKIRSTKLEDSAMYFCASSQQIGMQPQHFGDGTRLSIL.

The chain combines TRBV9 with TRBJ2-2; TRBD2 matches 9 bases. Trimming removed 0 bases from V and 9 bases from J; junction bases left unmatched: 6. Germline CDR1 and CDR2: SGDLS and YYNGEE. The CDR3 has 15 residues. The CDR3 DNA is TGTGCCAGCAGCGTAGGGAGCGGGGGGACTAGGGAGCTGTTTTTT. It specifies CASSVGSGGTRELFF.

The rearrangement links TRBV9 to TRBJ1-4; 7 positions match TRBD1. This CDR3 has 15 residues. Unmatched junction bases numbered 6, after V lost 0 bases and J lost 7 bases. Germline loops: CDR1 SGDLS, CDR2 YYNGEE. CDR3 sequence (DNA): TGTGCCAGCAGCGTAGAAGAGGGGGCGAGTGAAAAACTGTTTTTT. Protein product: CASSVEEGASEKLFF.

This clone was counted between two and nine times. The V and J genes are TRBV19 and TRBJ2-4; a weak D match, TRBD1 (6 bases). Deletions cut 5 bases from V and 7 bases from J, with 9 bases between. Germline lookup yields CDR1 LNHDA and CDR2 SQIVND (reference sequence). The CDR3 sequence is 12 residues long. CDR3 sequence: CASSAQGNIQYF. DNA of the CDR3: TGTGCCAGTAGTGCACAGGGTAACATTCAGTACTTC.

CDR3 DNA sequence: TGTGCCAGTACAGGCAGGACAATGAACACTGAAGCTTTCTTT. The encoded protein is CASTGRTMNTEAFF. The rearrangement uses TRBV19 and TRBJ1-1; D is possibly TRBD1 (5 bases). Germline CDR1 and CDR2: LNHDA and SQIVND (reference sequence). Between the trimmed V and J ends, which lost 7 bases and 0 bases, there was a span of 12 bases. The CDR3 length is 14 residues. The complete variable domain, with remaining parts taken from reference TRBV19 and TRBJ1-1, reads DGGITQSPKYLFRKEGQNVTLSCEQNLNHDAMYWYRQDPGQGLRLIYYSQIVNDFQKGDIAEGYSVSREKKESFPLTVTSAQKNPTAFYLCASTGRTMNTEAFFGQGTRLTVV.

This clone was counted a few times. V usage is TRBV6-4 and J usage is TRBJ2-2; TRBD1 aligns across 9 bases. J lost 7 bases, V lost 0 bases, and 0 bases had no gene match. CDR3 length: 14 residues. Germline CDR1 and CDR2: MRHNA and SNTAGT. CDR3 residues: CASSDSTGGGELFF. CDR3 in DNA: TGTGCCAGCAGTGACTCGACAGGGGGCGGGGAGCTGTTTTTT.

The rearrangement joins TRBV5-6 to TRBJ2-3; 8 positions match TRBD2. Per germline, CDR1 SGHDT and CDR2 YYEEEE. With V trimmed by 0 bases and J by 6 bases, 6 bases remained unmatched. The CDR3 loop spans 15 amino acids. CDR3 DNA sequence: TGTGCCAGCAGCTTGGCACTAGCGGCGCCGGATACGCAGTATTTT. Its protein product is CASSLALAAPDTQYF. Combining the CDR3 with reference TRBV5-6 and TRBJ2-3 gives the whole variable domain DAGVTQSPTHLIKTRGQQVTLRCSPKSGHDTVSWYQQALGQGPQFIFQYYEEEERQRGNFPDRFSGHQFPNYSSELNVNALLLGDSALYLCASSLALAAPDTQYFGPGTRLTVL.

This clone turned up a few times. V gene TRBV19 combines with J gene TRBJ1-4; 8 nucleotides align to TRBD1. V was pared by 5 bases and J by 8 bases, with 10 bases of the junction left unmatched. The CDR3 has 15 amino acids. From germline, CDR1 is LNHDA and CDR2 SQIVND (reference sequence). CDR3 DNA sequence: TGTGCCAGTAGTCGTGGACAGGGAATGGGGGAAAAACTGTTTTTT. Translation gives CASSRGQGMGEKLFF.

This clone was seen just once. The CDR3 protein is CAWSEGTGYEQYV. The CDR3 region has the DNA TGTGCCTGGAGTGAGGGGACAGGCTACGAGCAGTACGTC. The genes are TRBV30 and TRBJ2-7; 8 bases are shared with TRBD1. J lost 3 bases, V lost 1 base, and 2 bases had no gene match. The CDR3 has 13 residues. Looked up from germline, CDR1 is GTSNPN and CDR2 is SVGIG (reference sequence).

The chain couples TRBV2 to TRBJ2-2, with 7 bases lining up with TRBD1. This CDR3 spans 15 amino acids. The trim removed 5 bases at V and 7 bases at J, leaving 10 bases unmatched. CDR1 and CDR2 (germline): SNHLY, FYNNEI. Written as DNA, the CDR3 is TGTGCCAGCAGTACAGGGGTTTCTGCGATCGGGGAGCTGTTTTTT. It yields the protein CASSTGVSAIGELFF.

This clone was picked up a small number of times. The chain is built from TRBV6-5 and TRBJ1-1, with 11 bases fitting TRBD1. The CDR3 runs 16 residues. Unmatched junction bases numbered 4, after V lost 0 bases and J lost 4 bases. Germline V lookup: CDR1 MNHEY, CDR2 SVGAGI. The CDR3: CASSYSGTGGFTEAFF. The CDR3 region has the DNA TGTGCCAGCAGTTACTCCGGGACAGGGGGATTCACTGAAGCTTTCTTT.

The CDR3 region has the DNA TGTGCCAGCACCCTAGGAACCGACGAGCAGTACTTC. Translated: CASTLGTDEQYF. V is TRBV7-9 and J is TRBJ2-7; D is undetermined. This CDR3 is built from 12 residues. The germline V gene has CDR1 SEHNR and CDR2 FQNEAQ (reference sequence). V was shortened by 7 bases and J by 5 bases, with 12 bases between the two germline ends.

This chain uses TRBV6-1 with TRBJ2-1; weak D call: TRBD1 (6 bases). Germline assignment: CDR1 MNHNS and CDR2 SASEGT. This CDR3 has 15 amino acids. Between the trimmed V and J ends, which lost 3 bases and 11 bases, there was a span of 20 bases. CDR3 region: CASSDNALGATQQFF. In DNA, the CDR3 is TGTGCCAGCAGTGATAACGCCTTGGGGGCGACTCAGCAGTTCTTC.

The sample holds one count of this clone. The chain couples TRBV6-1 to TRBJ1-2; D is unclear. Per the germline V gene, CDR1 is MNHNS and CDR2 is SASEGT. The CDR3 runs 14 residues. The V and J ends lost 10 bases and 4 bases respectively, with 19 bases between them. Here the CDR3 DNA reads TGTGCCACCCTCACAACGACGGAGTTCTATGGCTACACCTTC. It yields the protein CATLTTTEFYGYTF.

V is TRBV7-9 and J is TRBJ2-2; 10 positions match TRBD1. Germline values: CDR1 SEHNR, CDR2 FQNEAQ (reference sequence). CDR3 length: 16 residues. V lost 3 bases, J lost 6 bases, and 7 bases stayed unmatched. In nucleotides, the CDR3 is TGTGCCAGCAGCTTGACAGGGGGCCTGGGAGCCGGGGAGCTGTTTTTT. Protein: CASSLTGGLGAGELFF.

The chain links TRBV7-8 to TRBJ2-3; D call uncertain. The CDR3 has 14 residues. From germline, CDR1 is SGHVS and CDR2 FQNEAQ. Trimming left V 5 bases short and J 6 bases short, with 15 bases between. The CDR3 loop reads CASSPARIADTQYF. In nucleotides, the CDR3 is TGTGCCAGCAGCCCCGCGCGAATCGCCGATACGCAGTATTTT.

For the CDR3, the DNA is TGTGCCAGCAGTGGCTACATGGGTCGGGGGACCTACGAGCAGTACGTC. Translation gives CASSGYMGRGTYEQYV. This sequence joins TRBV6-1 and TRBJ2-7; D is possibly TRBD2 (6 bases). Germline assignment: CDR1 MNHNS and CDR2 SASEGT. V lost 4 bases and J lost 2, with 18 bases in between. This CDR3 is built from 16 residues.

The V and J genes are TRBV2 and TRBJ1-1; 8 bases agree with TRBD1. The CDR3 length is 17 residues. The germline CDR1 and CDR2 sequences are SNHLY and FYNNEI. V shed 2 bases, J shed 0 bases, and the junction held 8 bases outside the gene matches. The CDR3 region is CASSELGTGYLNTEAFF. The CDR3 DNA reads as TGTGCCAGCAGTGAATTGGGGACAGGCTACCTGAACACTGAAGCTTTCTTT.

This chain links TRBV11-3 with TRBJ2-1; 8 nucleotides align to TRBD2. The CDR3 spans 15 residues. Germline assignment: CDR1 SGHNT and CDR2 YENEEA. The J segment lost 8 bases and the V segment lost 4 bases, leaving 10 bases of the junction unmatched. The CDR3 nucleotides are TGTGCCAGCAGCTCTTTTAGCGGGACGGCTCATGAGCAGTTCTTC. This codes for CASSSFSGTAHEQFF.

This chain uses TRBV13 with TRBJ1-4; possible D gene TRBD1, 6 bases. This CDR3 has 15 residues. CDR1 and CDR2 (germline): PRHDT, FYEKMQ (reference sequence). V was shortened by 6 bases and J by 8 bases, with 19 bases between the two germline ends. Here the CDR3 reads CASSRRAGASEKLFF. The CDR3, as DNA: TGTGCCAGCAGTCGACGGGCAGGGGCCTCCGAAAAACTGTTTTTT.

The rearrangement links TRBV7-2 to TRBJ2-5; possible D gene TRBD2, 6 bases. Trimming pared 5 bases from V and 5 bases from J, leaving 15 bases between. CDR3 length equals 14 residues. Germline V lookup: CDR1 SGHTA, CDR2 FQGNSA. The DNA of the CDR3 is TGTGCCAGCAGCCCTGGGGGGACTGTGGAGACCCAGTACTTC. It codes for CASSPGGTVETQYF.

This chain connects TRBV6-6 to TRBJ1-1; 7 positions agree with TRBD1. Looked up from germline, CDR1 is MNHNY and CDR2 is SVGAGI (reference sequence). The CDR3 length is 13 residues. J was trimmed by 1 base and V by 9 bases; bases with no gene match: 5. The CDR3 coding sequence is TGTGCCAGGGCCGGGACAGAGAACACTGAAGCTTTCTTT. Protein sequence: CARAGTENTEAFF.

The chain is built from TRBV5-1 and TRBJ2-5, with D tentatively TRBD1 (6 bases). The J call is doubtful: the DNA matches TRBJ2-7 better. The CDR3 runs 14 residues. Germline lookup yields CDR1 SGHRS and CDR2 YFSETQ. In nucleotides, the CDR3 is TGCGCCACCAGTACAGGGAGTCCCTCCTACGAGCAGTACTTC. Its protein product is CATSTGSPSYEQYF.